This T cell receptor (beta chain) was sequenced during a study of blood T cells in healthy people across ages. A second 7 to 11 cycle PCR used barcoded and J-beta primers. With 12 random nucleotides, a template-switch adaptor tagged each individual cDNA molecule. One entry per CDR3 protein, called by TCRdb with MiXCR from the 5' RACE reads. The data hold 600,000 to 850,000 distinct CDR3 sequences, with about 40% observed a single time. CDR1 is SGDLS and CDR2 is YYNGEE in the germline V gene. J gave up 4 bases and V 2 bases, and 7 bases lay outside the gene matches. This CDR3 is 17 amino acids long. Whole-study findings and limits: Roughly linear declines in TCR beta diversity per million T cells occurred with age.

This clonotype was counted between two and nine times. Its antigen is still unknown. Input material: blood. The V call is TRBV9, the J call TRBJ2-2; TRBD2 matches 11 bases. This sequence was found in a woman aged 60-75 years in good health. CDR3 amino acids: CASSVNSGGAATGELFF. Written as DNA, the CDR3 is TGTGCCAGCAGCGTCAATAGCGGGGGGGCGGCCACCGGGGAGCTGTTTTTT.